This T cell receptor beta chain was sequenced during a study of OX40 agonist ivuxolimab in advanced cancers. In the case of this clone: As yet, its antigen is unknown.

Measured with immunoSEQ multiplex PCR; TCRdb has only the in-frame clones, and not every one. Here the sample spans about 70,000 clones, roughly 85% being singletons. Per germline, CDR1 MNHEY and CDR2 SMNVEV (reference sequence). CDR3 length: 12 amino acids. V shed 3 bases and J shed 8 bases, with 8 bases lying between them. Findings and limits, study-wide: CD8+ T cells showed, on average, more clonal expansion than CD4+ cells.

The sequence derives from an adult with an advanced solid tumor such as melanoma, head and neck, liver or kidney cancer. The chain recombines TRBV27 with TRBJ2-1, with D unresolved. This sample comprised CD4+ or CD8+ T cells sorted from blood, obtained in a trial of the OX40 agonist ivuxolimab. This chain's CDR3 is CASSLSGYEQFF. CDR3 DNA sequence: TGTGCCAGCAGTTTGTCTGGGTATGAGCAGTTCTTC.